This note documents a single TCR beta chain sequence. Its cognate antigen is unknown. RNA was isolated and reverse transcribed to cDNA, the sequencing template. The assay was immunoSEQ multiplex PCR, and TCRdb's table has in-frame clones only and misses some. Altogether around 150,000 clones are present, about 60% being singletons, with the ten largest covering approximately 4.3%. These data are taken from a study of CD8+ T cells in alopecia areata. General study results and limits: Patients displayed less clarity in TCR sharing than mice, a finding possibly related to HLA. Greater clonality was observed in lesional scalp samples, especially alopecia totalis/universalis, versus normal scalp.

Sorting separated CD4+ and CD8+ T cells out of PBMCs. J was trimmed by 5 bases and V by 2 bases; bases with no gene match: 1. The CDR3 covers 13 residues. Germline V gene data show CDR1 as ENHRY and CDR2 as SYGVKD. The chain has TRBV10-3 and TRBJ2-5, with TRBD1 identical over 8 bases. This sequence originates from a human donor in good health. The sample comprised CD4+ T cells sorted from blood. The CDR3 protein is CAISETGGETQYF. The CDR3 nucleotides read TGTGCCATCAGTGAGACAGGGGGGGAGACCCAGTACTTC.